One sample yielded the 27 T cell receptor beta chains listed below, sequenced in a study of T cells in Graves' hyperthyroidism and ophthalmopathy. Amplified TCR beta CDR3 regions derived from RNA transcripts. The primer set for the first-round RT-PCR of the TCR CDR3 was HTBI. TCRdb re-derived calls from the multiplex PCR reads in MiXCR, one entry per CDR3 protein. The sample shows 300,000 to 500,000 distinct CDR3 sequences, 15% of them seen only once. What was sequenced was blood. The receptor source for this set is a woman aged 25 to 39 with Graves' hyperthyroidism.

The J gene is TRBJ2-3, the V gene TRBV2; tentatively, D is TRBD1 (6 bases). V shed 5 bases and J shed 2 bases, with 17 bases lying between them. Germline assignment: CDR1 SNHLY and CDR2 FYNNEI. There are 16 residues in the CDR3. The CDR3 protein is CASSPQNREYTDTQYF. The CDR3 DNA reads as TGTGCCAGCAGTCCCCAGAACAGGGAATACACAGATACGCAGTATTTT.

The chain recombines TRBV28 with TRBJ1-5; weak D call: TRBD1 (6 bases). The V gene's germline CDR1 is MDHEN and CDR2 SYDVKM. The V and J ends lost 9 bases and 4 bases respectively, with 16 bases between them. There are 14 residues in the CDR3. In DNA form, the CDR3 reads TGTGCCAGTCATTTCGGGGGCAGTAATCAGCCCCAGCATTTT. Protein: CASHFGGSNQPQHF.

This chain uses TRBV9 with TRBJ2-1; 13 bases are shared with TRBD2. Unmatched junction bases numbered 4, after V lost 3 bases and J lost 7 bases. Looked up from germline, CDR1 is SGDLS and CDR2 is YYNGEE. This CDR3 spans 15 amino acids. CDR3 bases: TGTGCCAGCAGCGCTGGACTAGCGGGAGCTAATGAGCAGTTCTTC. It yields the protein CASSAGLAGANEQFF.

Many counts were recorded for this clonotype. CDR3 residues: CASSPYIGTGSNQPQHF. The CDR3 nucleotides read TGTGCCAGCAGTCCTTATATCGGGACAGGGAGCAATCAGCCCCAGCATTTT. The J gene is TRBJ1-5, the V gene TRBV27, with 9 bases that match TRBD1. Per the germline V gene, CDR1 is MNHEY and CDR2 is SMNVEV (reference sequence). The CDR3 loop spans 17 amino acids. The J segment lost 1 base and the V segment lost 5 bases, leaving 9 bases of the junction unmatched.

This clonotype was seen many times. The chain links TRBV7-9 to TRBJ2-3, with D possibly TRBD2 on 5 matching bases. V lost 2 bases to trimming and J lost 0 bases, with 12 bases between them. CDR1 and CDR2 from the germline V gene are SEHNR and FQNEAQ (reference sequence). The CDR3 loop spans 16 amino acids. Written as DNA, the CDR3 is TGTGCCAGCAGCTTATCGCTAGCACCCAGCACAGATACGCAGTATTTT. Its protein is CASSLSLAPSTDTQYF.

The chain employs TRBV20-1 and TRBJ2-7; D gene unclear. V was clipped by 3 bases and J by 2 bases, with 14 bases between them. CDR1 and CDR2 from the germline V gene are DFQATT and SNEGSKA (reference sequence). The CDR3 runs to 14 residues. The CDR3 DNA follows: TGCAGTGCTAGCTTAAGTCAGAAAGCCTACGAGCAGTACTTC. It specifies CSASLSQKAYEQYF.

This clonotype was seen at least ten times. The CDR3 protein is CASSLVSEQFF. In nucleotides, the CDR3 is TGCGCCAGCAGCTTGGTCTCCGAGCAGTTCTTC. The chain employs TRBV5-1 and TRBJ2-1; unclear D gene. The CDR3 has 11 amino acids. Germline-derived CDR1 and CDR2 are SGHRS and YFSETQ. Trimming left V 0 bases short and J 10 bases short, with 5 bases between. Full variable domain (outside the CDR3, taken from reference TRBV5-1 and TRBJ2-1): KAGVTQTPRYLIKTRGQQVTLSCSPISGHRSVSWYQQTPGQGLQFLFEYFSETQRNKGNFPGRFSGRQFSNSRSEMNVSTLELGDSALYLCASSLVSEQFFGPGTRLTVL.

The sample holds a few counts of this clonotype. J is TRBJ2-1 and V is TRBV7-2, with TRBD2 matching over 8 bases. This CDR3 has 16 residues. Germline V gene lookup returns CDR1 SGHTA and CDR2 FQGNSA. V trimming: 0 bases; J trimming: 8 bases; junction bases outside the gene matches: 9. This CDR3 is CASSLAPAGGWDEQFF. The CDR3 DNA follows: TGTGCCAGCAGCTTAGCGCCGGCGGGAGGTTGGGATGAGCAGTTCTTC.

The gene calls are TRBV12-3 or TRBV12-4 and TRBJ2-7, with 10 bases lining up with TRBD2. V shed 7 bases and J 6 bases; nucleotides not matched to a gene: 9. The CDR3 consists of 14 residues. This CDR3 reads CASTSLAGISEQYF. The DNA for the CDR3 is TGTGCCAGCACATCACTAGCGGGAATTTCCGAGCAGTACTTC.

The CDR3 region has the DNA TGTGCCAGCATGCCCGGGACTAGCTCGACCGGGGAGCTGTTTTTT. As protein: CASMPGTSSTGELFF. This chain joins TRBV25-1 and TRBJ2-2; 9 nucleotides align to TRBD2. The CDR3 has 15 residues. V lost 7 bases and J lost 5; bases outside the gene matches: 8. The V gene's germline CDR1 is MGHDK and CDR2 SYGVNS.

Worth noting for this clonotype: This CDR3 fails to terminate in the conserved phenylalanine or tryptophan, so it likely reflects a read error. V gene TRBV5-1 combines with J gene TRBJ2-1; D may be TRBD2 (6 bases). Germline V lookup: CDR1 SGHRS, CDR2 YFSETQ. V gave up 4 bases and J gave up 0 bases, with 11 bases separating them. The CDR3 loop spans 15 amino acids. CDR3 nucleotides: TGCGCCAGCAGCCGGAGGGACGACTCCTACAATGAGCAGTTCCTC. Amino acid sequence: CASSRRDDSYNEQFL.

The chain recombines TRBV20-1 with TRBJ1-5, with 8 positions matching TRBD1. Looked up from germline, CDR1 is DFQATT and CDR2 is SNEGSKA (reference sequence). CDR3 length equals 13 residues. The ends lost 3 bases at V and 6 bases at J; junction bases unmatched: 4. Here the CDR3 DNA reads TGCAGTGCTAGGCAGGGGGCGGGTCAGCCCCAGCATTTT. This gives the protein CSARQGAGQPQHF.

There are many counts of this clonotype. The chain employs TRBV28 and TRBJ2-7; 10 bases line up with TRBD2. This CDR3 has 18 amino acids. V gave up 1 base and J gave up 2 bases; unmatched junction bases: 11. The germline V gene encodes CDR1 MDHEN and CDR2 SYDVKM. The CDR3 DNA is TGTGCCAGCAGTTTATTTATACTAGCGGGAAAGGGTACCTACGAGCAGTACTTC. It translates to CASSLFILAGKGTYEQYF.

This clonotype has a count of ten or more. This chain links TRBV11-3 with TRBJ2-7, with 11 nucleotides matching TRBD1. The germline CDR1 and CDR2 sequences are SGHNT and YENEEA. Losses at the gene ends were 0 bases for V and 2 bases for J; bases not matched to a gene: 3. The CDR3 runs 16 residues. The CDR3 here is CASSLEGTGGPYEQYF. The DNA for the CDR3 is TGTGCCAGCAGCTTAGAGGGGACAGGGGGGCCCTACGAGCAGTACTTC.

This chain links TRBV5-6 with TRBJ1-4; TRBD1 matches 10 bases. The CDR3 is 18 residues long. Losses at the gene ends were 2 bases for V and 1 base for J; bases not matched to a gene: 8. Germline CDR1 reads SGHDT; CDR2 reads YYEEEE. CDR3 protein: CASSFGTGAGRTNEKLFF. The CDR3, as DNA: TGTGCCAGCAGCTTCGGGACAGGGGCAGGGAGAACTAATGAAAAACTGTTTTTT.

This clonotype was detected ten times or more. The genes are TRBV18 and TRBJ1-5; no firm D call. V was pared by 3 bases and J by 3 bases, with 6 bases between. The germline V gene has CDR1 KGHSH and CDR2 LQKENI. The CDR3 runs to 13 residues. This chain's CDR3 is CASSPLDNQPQHF. CDR3 nucleotides: TGTGCCAGCTCACCCCTTGACAATCAGCCCCAGCATTTT. The complete variable domain, with remaining parts taken from reference TRBV18 and TRBJ1-5, reads NAGVMQNPRHLVRRRGQEARLRCSPMKGHSHVYWYRQLPEEGLKFMVYLQKENIIDESGMPKERFSAEFPKEGPSILRIQQVVRGDSAAYFCASSPLDNQPQHFGDGTRLSIL.

This clonotype appeared many times. The chain combines TRBV6-5 with TRBJ2-5; 7 bases are shared with TRBD2. Germline CDR1 is MNHEY and CDR2 is SVGAGI. The CDR3 is made up of 16 amino acids. Trimming took 2 bases from V and 2 from J; bases not matched to a gene: 8. The CDR3 region is CASSYSSGLPQETQYF. In DNA form, the CDR3 reads TGTGCCAGCAGTTACAGCTCGGGACTACCACAAGAGACCCAGTACTTC.

This clonotype was detected a few times. The V and J genes are TRBV4-1 and TRBJ1-1; tentatively, D is TRBD1 (6 bases). CDR1 MGHRA and CDR2 YSYEKL come from the germline V gene. V gave up 1 base and J gave up 4 bases, with 7 bases separating them. The CDR3 sequence is 13 residues long. CDR3: CASSQGGPTEAFF. Written as DNA, the CDR3 is TGCGCCAGCAGCCAAGGGGGGCCCACTGAAGCTTTCTTT.

Of note for this clonotype: The junction departs from the called germline gene at one end, perhaps through a read error. The CDR3 spells CATQTGWDYDYTF. Here the CDR3 DNA reads TGTGCCACCCAGACAGGGTGGGACTATGACTACACCTTC. The rearrangement uses TRBV6-1 and TRBJ1-2, with 7 positions matching TRBD1. The germline V gene has CDR1 MNHNS and CDR2 SASEGT. The CDR3 totals 13 residues.

This clonotype was detected ten times or more. The V and J genes are TRBV3-1 and TRBJ1-2; unclear D gene. The germline V gene has CDR1 LGHDT and CDR2 YNNKEL (reference sequence). V was trimmed by 1 base and J by 8 bases, leaving 8 bases between them. The CDR3 totals 12 residues. The CDR3 coding sequence is TGTGCCAGCAGCCAAGGGACCGGAGGCTACACCTTC. It codes for CASSQGTGGYTF.

CDR3 loop: CSAYSGSGETQYF. The CDR3 DNA sequence: TGCAGTGCTTATAGCGGGAGTGGTGAGACCCAGTACTTC. The chain uses TRBV20-1 and TRBJ2-5; 9 positions match TRBD2. This CDR3 has 13 amino acids. CDR1 is DFQATT and CDR2 is SNEGSKA in the germline V gene (reference sequence). Germline trimming cut 5 bases from V and 5 bases from J; bases unmatched to any gene: 6.

The genes are TRBV4-1 and TRBJ1-5; 8 nucleotides line up with TRBD1. Losses at the gene ends were 3 bases for V and 5 bases for J; bases not matched to a gene: 9. This CDR3 spans 16 amino acids. CDR1 MGHRA and CDR2 YSYEKL come from the germline V gene. The CDR3 DNA reads as TGCGCCAGCAGCCAGAGGACAGGGCTTTTCCATCAGCCCCAGCATTTT. This codes for CASSQRTGLFHQPQHF.

Only a few counts were recorded for this clonotype. The DNA for the CDR3 is TGTGCCAGCAGCCAAGTGTGGGGGAACGAGCAGTACTTC. Encoded protein: CASSQVWGNEQYF. The genes are TRBV3-1 and TRBJ2-7; tentatively, D is TRBD1 or TRBD2 (5 bases each). The CDR3 spans 13 residues. Germline-derived CDR1 and CDR2 are LGHDT and YNNKEL (reference sequence). The V end lost 1 base, the J end lost 5 bases, and 9 bases lay between the germline ends.

V usage is TRBV9 and J usage is TRBJ2-3; D is undetermined. Germline CDR1 is SGDLS and CDR2 is YYNGEE. There are 14 residues in the CDR3. Trimming took 0 bases from V and 0 from J, leaving 5 bases between them. The DNA for the CDR3 is TGTGCCAGCAGCGTAGACCTAAGCACAGATACGCAGTATTTT. This translates into CASSVDLSTDTQYF.

This clonotype has more than one count but fewer than ten. The chain employs TRBV30 and TRBJ1-1; TRBD1 aligns across 7 bases. This CDR3 contains 16 residues. Germline lookup yields CDR1 GTSNPN and CDR2 SVGIG (reference sequence). With V trimmed by 3 bases and J by 0 bases, 10 bases remained unmatched. The CDR3 coding sequence is TGTGCCTGGAGACGCACGGGACAGCTCATGAACACTGAAGCTTTCTTT. It translates to CAWRRTGQLMNTEAFF.

This clonotype has a handful of counts. A read error is possible here, since a much larger clone lies one base away. The CDR3 loop is CASSLRTVTKAFF. The CDR3 nucleotides are TGTGCCAGCAGTTTGCGGACAGTCACTAAAGCTTTCTTT. V and J are TRBV28 and TRBJ1-1; TRBD1 is a possible D gene (6 bases). The V gene's germline CDR1 is MDHEN and CDR2 SYDVKM. The CDR3 length is 13 residues. Combining the CDR3 with reference TRBV28 and TRBJ1-1 gives the whole variable domain DVKVTQSSRYLVKRTGEKVFLECVQDMDHENMFWYRQDPGLGLRLIYFSYDVKMKEKGDIPEGYSVSREKKERFSLILESASTNQTSMYLCASSLRTVTKAFFGQGTRLTVV.

The gene calls are TRBV6-1 and TRBJ1-5; no clear D gene. Germline CDR1 is MNHNS and CDR2 is SASEGT. The ends were cut back, 5 bases at V and 7 bases at J, with 12 bases in the middle. The CDR3 is 13 amino acids. The CDR3 nucleotides read TGTGCCAGCAGTTCCGAGGAGAGACAGCCCCAGCATTTT. Protein product: CASSSEERQPQHF.